This is a list of T cell receptor beta chains from one sample in a study of OX40 agonist ivuxolimab in advanced cancers. The assay was immunoSEQ multiplex PCR, and TCRdb's table has in-frame clones only and misses some. In the table there are 50,000 to 65,000 clones, 88% of which are singletons. The input for sequencing was CD4+ or CD8+ T cells sorted from blood, taken in a trial of the OX40 agonist ivuxolimab. The receptors originated from an adult with an advanced solid tumor such as melanoma, head and neck, liver or kidney cancer. Each CDR3 is given with its conserved first and last residue. D genes are given only for firm matches. Some rows mark clone size as missing; the rest say once, few, many or name a class of expanded clone.

>NA|NA|TRBJ1-2|TRBV11-2
CASTVGDPALGYGYTF
TGTGCCAGCACCGTCGGAGATCCGGCCTTGGGCTATGGCTACACCTTC
>once|NA|TRBJ2-3|TRBV29-1
CSVGQADTQYF
TGCAGCGTTGGGCAGGCAGATACGCAGTATTTT
>NA|TRBD2|TRBJ2-7|TRBV5-4
CASSTLAGGVHEQYF
TGTGCCAGCAGCACCCTAGCGGGAGGGGTCCACGAGCAGTACTTC
>NA|TRBD1|TRBJ1-1|TRBV7-8
CASRRDSNTEAFF
TGTGCCAGCAGGAGGGACAGCAACACTGAAGCTTTCTTT
>NA|NA|TRBJ2-7|TRBV20-1
CSAGSYEQYF
TGCAGTGCAGGGTCCTACGAGCAGTACTTC
>NA|NA|TRBJ2-7|TRBV7-9
CASSLALANPSYEQYF
TGTGCCAGCAGCTTAGCCCTAGCGAACCCCTCCTACGAGCAGTACTTC
>NA|TRBD1|TRBJ1-2|TRBV6-1
CASSERQGNYGYTF
TGTGCCAGCAGTGAACGACAGGGAAACTATGGCTACACCTTC
>NA|NA|TRBJ2-2|TRBV5-1
CASSPLLAPHGGAGELFF
TGCGCCAGCAGCCCGCTTTTGGCCCCCCACGGAGGGGCCGGGGAGCTGTTTTTT
>NA|NA|TRBJ1-1|TRBV7-2
CASSLGMNTEAFF
TGTGCCAGCAGCTTAGGTATGAACACTGAAGCTTTCTTT
>NA|NA|TRBJ2-3|TRBV25-1
CASRGSPDTQYF
TGTGCCAGCAGAGGTAGCCCAGATACGCAGTATTTT
>NA|NA|TRBJ1-2|TRBV19
CASRGEAPDGYTF
TGTGCCAGTCGGGGGGAGGCTCCCGATGGCTACACCTTC
>NA|TRBD1|TRBJ2-1|TRBV27
CASSPWTGFGNPFF
TGTGCCAGCAGTCCATGGACAGGGTTTGGGAACCCGTTCTTC
>NA|TRBD1|TRBJ1-6|TRBV11-2
CASSLEGDRASPLHF
TGTGCCAGCAGCTTAGAGGGGGACAGGGCTTCACCCCTCCACTTT
>NA|NA|TRBJ2-7|TRBV6-6
CASSYPGSREQYF
TGTGCCAGCAGTTACCCAGGAAGTCGGGAGCAGTACTTC
>NA|NA|TRBJ1-2|TRBV18
CASSPMRGPVGEGNYGYTF
TGTGCCAGCTCACCGATGAGGGGCCCCGTTGGGGAAGGGAACTATGGCTACACCTTC
>NA|NA|TRBJ2-3|TRBV5-6
CASSLGRNTDTQYF
TGTGCCAGCAGCTTGGGTCGTAACACAGATACGCAGTATTTT
>NA|NA|TRBJ1-1|TRBV6-5
CASRQTATNEAFF
TGTGCCAGCAGACAGACAGCCACTAATGAAGCTTTCTTT
>NA|NA|TRBJ1-2|TRBV28
CASSPGERHYGYTF
TGTGCCAGCAGTCCAGGGGAGAGGCACTATGGCTACACCTTC
>NA|TRBD2|TRBJ2-5|TRBV30
CAWSPGGGGGETQYF
TGTGCCTGGAGCCCTGGGGGGGGAGGAGGGGAGACCCAGTACTTC
>NA|NA|TRBJ1-4|TRBV10-3
CAISSAGEKLFF
TGTGCCATCAGCAGTGCCGGTGAAAAACTGTTTTTT
>NA|NA|TRBJ1-1|TRBV19
CASSPTGEDTEAFF
TGTGCCAGTAGCCCGACAGGAGAAGACACTGAAGCTTTCTTT
>NA|TRBD1|TRBJ2-1|TRBV29-1
CSVERDRSRNEQFF
TGCAGCGTTGAAAGGGACAGGTCACGCAATGAGCAGTTCTTC